This T cell receptor beta chain was recorded in a study of control samples from healthy donors and cancer patients. CDR1 is SGHAT and CDR2 is FQDESV in the germline V gene (reference sequence). The V and J ends lost 3 bases and 6 bases respectively, with 14 bases between them. The CDR3 has 15 residues. The protocol was immunoSEQ multiplex PCR, while the TCRdb copy is restricted to in-frame clones and leaves out a portion. The data hold 100,000 to 150,000 clones, with around nine tenths observed a single time. This receptor was obtained from a man between 18 and 35 years old in good health. The chain is built from TRBV11-1 and TRBJ2-2, with D maybe TRBD1 (6 bases). Material: blood. CDR3 region: CASSFPGHSSGELFF. CDR3 coding DNA: TGTGCCAGCAGCTTCCCGGGACATTCGTCCGGGGAGCTGTTTTTT.